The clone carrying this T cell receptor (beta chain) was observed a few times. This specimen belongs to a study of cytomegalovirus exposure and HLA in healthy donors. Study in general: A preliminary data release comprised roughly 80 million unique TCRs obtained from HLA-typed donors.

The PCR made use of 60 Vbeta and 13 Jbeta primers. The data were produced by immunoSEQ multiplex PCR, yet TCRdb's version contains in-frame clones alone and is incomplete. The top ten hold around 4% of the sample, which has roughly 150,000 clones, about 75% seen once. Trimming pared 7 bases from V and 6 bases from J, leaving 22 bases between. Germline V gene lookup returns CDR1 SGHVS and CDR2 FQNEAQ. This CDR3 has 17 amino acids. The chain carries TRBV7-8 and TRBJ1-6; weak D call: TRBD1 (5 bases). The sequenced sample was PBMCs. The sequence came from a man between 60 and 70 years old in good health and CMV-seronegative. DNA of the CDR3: TGTGCCAGCACCCTAGGAGGGGCAGGGAGCTTTAATTCACCCCTCCACTTT. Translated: CASTLGGAGSFNSPLHF.